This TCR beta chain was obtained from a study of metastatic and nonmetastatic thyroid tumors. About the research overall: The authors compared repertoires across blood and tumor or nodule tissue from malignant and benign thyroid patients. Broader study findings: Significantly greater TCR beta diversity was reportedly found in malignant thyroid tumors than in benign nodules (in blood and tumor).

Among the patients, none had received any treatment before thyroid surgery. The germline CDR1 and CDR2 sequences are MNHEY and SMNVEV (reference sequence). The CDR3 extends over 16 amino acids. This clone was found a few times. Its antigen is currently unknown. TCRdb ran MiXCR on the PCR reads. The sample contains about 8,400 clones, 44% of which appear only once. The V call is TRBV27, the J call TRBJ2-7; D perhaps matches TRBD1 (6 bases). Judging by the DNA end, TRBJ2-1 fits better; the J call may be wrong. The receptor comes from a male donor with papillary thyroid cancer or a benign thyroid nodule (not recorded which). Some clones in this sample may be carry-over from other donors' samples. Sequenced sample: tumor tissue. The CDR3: CASSSGAIGSYNEQFF. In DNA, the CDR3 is TGTGCCAGCAGTTCAGGGGCAATTGGGTCGTACAATGAGCAGTTCTTC.